Shown below are 14 T cell receptor beta chains from a single sample sequenced in a study of shared clonotypes between healthy human individuals. Profiled with immunoSEQ multiplex PCR; TCRdb holds only in-frame clones, not every one. Among some 2,100,000 clones listed, roughly 91% were seen once. The naive CD8 fraction comprised CD45RO-negative cells positively selected for CCR7 and excluded terminally differentiated effector memory CD45RA+ cells. Sequenced: naive CD8+ T cells from PBMCs. The receptors were gathered from a man aged 18 to 29 in good health. Some clones in this sample may be carry-over from other donors' samples.

The chain is built from TRBV19 and TRBJ1-4; 7 bases map to TRBD1. Germline CDR1 and CDR2: LNHDA and SQIVND (reference sequence). The CDR3 length is 15 residues. Trimming removed 4 bases from V and 5 bases from J; junction bases left unmatched: 7. CDR3 bases: TGTGCCAGTAGTAGAACAGGGGTGAGGAATGAAAAACTGTTTTTT. Its translation is CASSRTGVRNEKLFF.

The chain has TRBV19 and TRBJ1-1, with D perhaps matching TRBD1 (6 bases). CDR1 and CDR2 (germline): LNHDA, SQIVND (reference sequence). CDR3 length: 16 residues. Deletions cut 2 bases from V and 1 base from J, with 14 bases between. CDR3 bases: TGTGCCAGTAGTATATGGGTGGCGGGGGCGAACACTGAAGCTTTCTTT. As protein: CASSIWVAGANTEAFF.

This sequence joins TRBV27 and TRBJ2-7; TRBD2 agrees at 10 bases. From germline, CDR1 is MNHEY and CDR2 SMNVEV (reference sequence). Trimming at V came to 6 bases and at J to 7 bases, leaving 15 bases not matched to a gene. The CDR3 spans 16 residues. The CDR3 loop reads CASRSGAGGAGREQYF. The CDR3 DNA reads TGTGCCAGCAGATCTGGAGCGGGAGGGGCGGGAAGGGAGCAGTACTTC.

The gene calls are TRBV19 and TRBJ1-4; D is undetermined. The CDR3 runs to 12 residues. The germline CDR1 and CDR2 sequences are LNHDA and SQIVND (reference sequence). V was clipped by 3 bases and J by 11 bases, with 10 bases between them. DNA for the CDR3: TGTGCCAGTAGTATGGCCCGAGGGAAACTGTTTTTT. As protein: CASSMARGKLFF.

The chain joins TRBV6-5 to TRBJ2-7; the D is unclear. This CDR3 has 12 amino acids. The germline V gene has CDR1 MNHEY and CDR2 SVGAGI. Trimming shortened V by 7 bases and J by 2 bases, and 9 bases separated the two germline ends. This chain's CDR3 is CASIEDAYEQYF. For the CDR3, the DNA is TGTGCCAGCATTGAGGACGCCTACGAGCAGTACTTC.

V is TRBV11-2 and J is TRBJ1-2, with a possible D match to TRBD1 (5 bases). Germline V gene sequence: CDR1 SGHAT, CDR2 FQNNGV. Trimming pared 7 bases from V and 2 bases from J, leaving 8 bases between. This CDR3 is built from 12 residues. The CDR3 sequence: CASMGENYGYTF. The DNA of the CDR3 is TGTGCCAGCATGGGGGAGAACTATGGCTACACCTTC. The variable domain in full, completed from reference TRBV11-2 and TRBJ1-2, reads EAGVAQSPRYKIIEKRQSVAFWCNPISGHATLYWYQQILGQGPKLLIQFQNNGVVDDSQLPKDRFSAERLKGVDSTLKIQPAKLEDSAVYLCASMGENYGYTFGSGTRLTVV.

V is TRBV6-5 and J is TRBJ2-1, with TRBD2 matching over 10 bases. The germline V gene has CDR1 MNHEY and CDR2 SVGAGI. This CDR3 is built from 16 residues. V trimming: 2 bases; J trimming: 4 bases; junction bases outside the gene matches: 5. The DNA for the CDR3 is TGTGCCAGCAGTTACGGGGGACTAGCGCCGTACAATGAGCAGTTCTTC. Amino acid sequence: CASSYGGLAPYNEQFF.

The genes are TRBV27 and TRBJ2-7, with D perhaps assigned TRBD1 or TRBD2 (5 bases each). Looked up from germline, CDR1 is MNHEY and CDR2 is SMNVEV (reference sequence). The CDR3 runs 14 residues. V was trimmed by 6 bases and J by 2 bases, leaving 14 bases between them. As DNA, the CDR3 is TGTGCCAGCAGCCCGGGGACGGAAACCTACGAGCAGTACTTC. Protein product: CASSPGTETYEQYF.

The V and J genes are TRBV6-5 and TRBJ1-5, with D unclear. The CDR3 loop spans 16 amino acids. Germline assignment: CDR1 MNHEY and CDR2 SVGAGI. V lost 1 base to trimming and J lost 2 bases, with 12 bases between them. This chain's CDR3 is CASSYYGIRGNQPQHF. As DNA, the CDR3 is TGTGCCAGCAGTTACTACGGGATTAGGGGCAATCAGCCCCAGCATTTT.

The V gene is TRBV4-1, the J gene TRBJ1-2, with TRBD1 identical over 11 bases. This CDR3 comprises 15 residues. In germline, CDR1 is MGHRA, CDR2 YSYEKL. Germline trimming cut 4 bases from V and 3 bases from J; bases unmatched to any gene: 4. The CDR3 reads CASSPGQGADYGYTF. In nucleotides, the CDR3 is TGCGCCAGCAGCCCTGGACAGGGGGCAGACTATGGCTACACCTTC.

J is TRBJ2-5 and V is TRBV29-1, with a tentative D call TRBD1 (5 bases). V lost 5 bases to trimming and J lost 4 bases, with 17 bases between them. Germline values: CDR1 SQVTM, CDR2 ANQGSEA. CDR3 size: 14 residues. CDR3 sequence reads: CSVTPRVTGETQYF. In nucleotides, the CDR3 is TGCAGCGTTACCCCCCGGGTTACAGGAGAGACCCAGTACTTC.

This sequence joins TRBV27 and TRBJ2-7, with 7 bases that match TRBD1. The CDR3 has 15 amino acids. V lost 5 bases to trimming and J lost 2 bases; unmatched junction nucleotides: 9. Germline CDR1 reads MNHEY; CDR2 reads SMNVEV (reference sequence). The CDR3 loop reads CASSKSFGTAYEQYF. The DNA for the CDR3 is TGTGCCAGCAGTAAGTCTTTCGGGACAGCCTACGAGCAGTACTTC.

The chain joins TRBV27 to TRBJ1-1, with D hard to call. The CDR3 runs 14 residues. Germline assignment: CDR1 MNHEY and CDR2 SMNVEV (reference sequence). V was clipped by 3 bases and J by 2 bases, with 10 bases between them. Written as DNA, the CDR3 is TGTGCCAGCAGTTTGACGATCGGTAACACTGAAGCTTTCTTT. Translating gives CASSLTIGNTEAFF.

This clone was detected only once. This rearrangement joins TRBV5-1 to TRBJ2-7; TRBD2 is a possible D gene (6 bases). V lost 0 bases and J lost 7, with 17 bases in between. The CDR3 is 15 residues long. Germline V gene data show CDR1 as SGHRS and CDR2 as YFSETQ. The CDR3 here is CASSLVGPEGTEQYF. CDR3 DNA: TGCGCCAGCAGCTTGGTGGGGCCGGAGGGGACTGAGCAGTACTTC. The full variable domain, in which reference TRBV5-1 and TRBJ2-7 provide the parts outside the CDR3, is KAGVTQTPRYLIKTRGQQVTLSCSPISGHRSVSWYQQTPGQGLQFLFEYFSETQRNKGNFPGRFSGRQFSNSRSEMNVSTLELGDSALYLCASSLVGPEGTEQYFGPGTRLTVT.